The 8 T cell receptor beta chains in this list originate from one sample, sequenced in a study of shared clonotypes between healthy human individuals. Clones were read by immunoSEQ multiplex PCR, and TCRdb kept only the in-frame ones, dropping some. The table includes millions of clones, approximately 92% detected once. Sequencing was done on a sample of naive CD4+ T cells sorted from blood. Specified subset: CD45RA+ positively selected. These receptors all stem from a man aged 18 to 30 in good health.

The V call is TRBV7-2, the J call TRBJ2-3; D not resolved. CDR1 and CDR2 (germline): SGHTA, FQGNSA. The CDR3 is made up of 15 amino acids. V was trimmed by 6 bases and J by 2 bases, leaving 15 bases between them. The CDR3 here is CASRRDALITDTQYF. CDR3 DNA sequence: TGTGCCAGCAGACGAGACGCACTAATCACAGATACGCAGTATTTT.

With respect to this clone: The same CDR3 can be traced to other DNA sequences in this sample. The chain links TRBV6-5 to TRBJ2-7; 9 bases agree with TRBD1. The CDR3 covers 15 residues. Germline assignment: CDR1 MNHEY and CDR2 SVGAGI. J was trimmed by 3 bases and V by 0 bases; bases with no gene match: 3. Written as DNA, the CDR3 is TGTGCCAGCAGTTACTCGGGGACAGGGATCTACGAGCAGTACTTC. It is translated as CASSYSGTGIYEQYF.

This clone has just one count. This sequence joins TRBV4-3 and TRBJ1-4; no reliable D call. CDR1 LGHNA and CDR2 YSLEER come from the germline V gene. The CDR3 runs 15 residues. V lost 1 base and J 0 bases, leaving 6 bases between the germline ends. CDR3 nucleotides: TGCGCCAGCAGCCAAGGAGTTGCAACTAATGAAAAACTGTTTTTT. Translating it yields CASSQGVATNEKLFF.

CDR3 region: CASSWWTGRETQYF. CDR3 DNA: TGTGCCAGCAGCTGGTGGACAGGGCGGGAGACCCAGTACTTC. The chain employs TRBV5-6 and TRBJ2-5, with TRBD1 matching 8 bases. The CDR3 covers 14 residues. From germline, CDR1 is SGHDT and CDR2 YYEEEE. Trimming cost V 3 bases and J 5 bases; bases outside gene matches: 6.

This rearrangement joins TRBV6-5 to TRBJ1-1, with D unclear. Per germline, CDR1 MNHEY and CDR2 SVGAGI. Trimming took 6 bases from V and 4 from J, leaving 18 bases between them. The CDR3 contains 15 residues. The chain's CDR3 is CASRVRPPPGTEAFF. The CDR3 nucleotides read TGTGCCAGCAGGGTTAGGCCACCCCCAGGCACTGAAGCTTTCTTT.

This clone has just a few counts. The junction differs from germline at one of its ends, possibly a read error. The chain carries TRBV25-1 and TRBJ1-1; D gene uncertain. The CDR3 is 12 amino acids. In germline, CDR1 is MGHDK, CDR2 SYGVNS. The CDR3 sequence: CASREYGTEAFF. CDR3 in DNA: TGTGCCAGCAGGGAATACGGCACTGAAGCTTTCTTT.

This chain links TRBV2 with TRBJ1-5; TRBD1 agrees at 11 bases. After removal of 6 bases from V and 6 bases from J, the junction contained 7 bases not matched to a gene. The CDR3 sequence is 15 residues long. The germline V gene encodes CDR1 SNHLY and CDR2 FYNNEI. CDR3 in DNA: TGTGCCAGCAGCCAGGACAGGGGGCAAGGTCAGCCCCAGCATTTT. This gives the protein CASSQDRGQGQPQHF.

V usage is TRBV5-8 and J usage is TRBJ2-7, with 9 bases lining up with TRBD2. The CDR3 consists of 15 residues. Germline V gives CDR1 SGHTS, CDR2 YDEGEE. Trimming at V came to 4 bases and at J to 6 bases, leaving 11 bases not matched to a gene. The CDR3 nucleotides read TGTGCCAGCAGCATCCTAGCGGGGCCTTCTTCCGAGCAGTACTTC. Residues: CASSILAGPSSEQYF.